This T cell receptor beta chain was profiled in a study of T cells expressing NK-cell markers. The germline gives CDR1 MGHRA, CDR2 YSYEKL. There are 15 residues in the CDR3. As regards this clonotype: Its antigen is not known.

TCRdb processed the 5' RACE reads again and assigns one entry to each CDR3 protein, with no DNA. This table holds some 140,000 distinct CDR3 sequences. Findings of the study overall: Dominant NKG2C+ clonotypes accounted for about 1.0-7.0% of CD8+ T cells in about six donors. The CD3+CD56-NKG2C+ fraction of four donors was likewise dominated by these clonotypes. Unclear, still, was the HCMV specificity of the expanded NKG2C+ T cell clones.

Sequencing input: blood T cells: a sorted CD56 or NKG2C T cell subset, CD4+ or CD8+ T cells, or bulk PBMC T cells (not recorded which). The rearrangement links TRBV4-1 to TRBJ2-7. This TCR was recovered from a woman between 45 and 65 years old in good health. The CDR3 loop reads CASSQARQNFYEQYF.